This TCR beta chain was captured in a study of T cell responses to AZD1222 COVID-19 vaccine. Study results and limitations: The donor cohort was predominantly white British with a female majority, and clonal diversity may have been underestimated. The study found vaccine-associated CD4 TCRs spanning spike, dominant at 160-218 and 743-854.

Sequenced by immunoSEQ multiplex PCR; TCRdb stores in-frame clones only, minus some. The table has 100,000 to 120,000 clones, approximately 89% seen once; the top ten hold 3% to 3.5%. Concerning this clone: Its target is not known.

The receptor comes from an adult in good health. The source was peripheral blood, collected on day 0 of MenACWY control vaccination.

The CDR3 here is CASRIKSGGTETQYF. The CDR3 DNA follows: TGCGCCAGCAGAATAAAAAGCGGGGGTACGGAGACCCAGTACTTC. V gene TRBV5-1 combines with J gene TRBJ2-5, with 8 bases fitting TRBD2. The CDR3 has 15 amino acids. The V segment lost 5 bases and the J segment 5 bases; nucleotides outside the gene matches: 11. Germline lookup yields CDR1 SGHRS and CDR2 YFSETQ.